The 2 T cell receptor beta chains presented below share a single source sample, sequenced in a study of control samples from healthy donors and cancer patients. Data came from immunoSEQ multiplex PCR; TCRdb stores just in-frame clones and leaves some out. The sample has about 97,000 clones; around 92% are singletons. The sample was blood. All receptors derive from a woman aged 18 to 35 in good health.

This clone was seen only once. This chain joins TRBV27 and TRBJ1-2; 7 bases map to TRBD1. This CDR3 is 12 amino acids long. The V segment lost 6 bases and the J segment 5 bases; nucleotides outside the gene matches: 3. Germline V gene lookup returns CDR1 MNHEY and CDR2 SMNVEV (reference sequence). CDR3 sequence (DNA): TGTGCCAGCAGAGGGACAGAGTATGGCTACACCTTC. Protein sequence: CASRGTEYGYTF.

The chain uses TRBV5-1 and TRBJ2-7, with D hard to call. V lost 2 bases and J 2 bases, leaving 8 bases between the germline ends. Germline V lookup: CDR1 SGHRS, CDR2 YFSETQ. The CDR3 extends over 13 amino acids. Here the CDR3 reads CASSFGLAYEQYF. The CDR3 DNA sequence: TGCGCCAGCAGCTTTGGGCTGGCCTACGAGCAGTACTTC.